This T cell receptor beta chain is drawn from a study of blood T cell repertoires in COVID-19. On the study more broadly: In each case, the material was cDNA or gDNA derived from T cells, B-cell-depleted T cells, or PBMCs.

CDR1 and CDR2 (germline): SGDLS, YYNGEE. Germline trimming cut 5 bases from V and 7 bases from J; bases unmatched to any gene: 10. The CDR3 contains 14 residues. Measured with immunoSEQ multiplex PCR; TCRdb has only the in-frame clones, and not every one. The sample lists tens of thousands of clones, approximately 92% occurring once. This receptor was obtained from an older woman with active COVID-19. Specimen: peripheral blood. The chain links TRBV9 to TRBJ1-1; 8 bases are shared with TRBD1. CDR3 sequence reads: CASRAQGAWDEAFF. The CDR3 DNA sequence: TGTGCCAGCAGAGCCCAGGGGGCCTGGGATGAAGCTTTCTTT.